The 21 T cell receptor beta chains listed next were all sequenced from one sample in a study of blood T cells in healthy people across ages. Combining a sample-barcoded 5' primer with a J-beta primer mix, a second PCR ran for roughly 6 to 12 cycles. One entry per CDR3 protein results from TCRdb running MiXCR on the 5' RACE reads. Of about 1,400,000 distinct CDR3 sequences listed, roughly 40% are singletons. The specimen sequenced was blood. These receptors all come from a young woman in good health.

J is TRBJ1-1 and V is TRBV9; the D gene is possibly TRBD1 (5 bases). V lost 1 base and J lost 4, with 11 bases in between. Per germline, CDR1 SGDLS and CDR2 YYNGEE. The CDR3 consists of 14 residues. The CDR3: CASSVRGVGTEAFF. Here the CDR3 DNA reads TGTGCCAGCAGCGTAAGGGGTGTAGGCACTGAAGCTTTCTTT.

This clonotype was recorded a few times. The chain is built from TRBV25-1 and TRBJ2-3; 9 bases fit TRBD2. The CDR3 contains 20 residues. After removal of 1 base from V and 3 bases from J, the junction contained 17 bases not matched to a gene. Germline V gives CDR1 MGHDK, CDR2 SYGVNS. The CDR3, as DNA: TGTGCCAGCAGTGAATTTTTTATAGAGCGGCGGGAGGGCCAAACAGATACGCAGTATTTT. This gives the protein CASSEFFIERREGQTDTQYF.

CDR3 nucleotides: TGTGCCAGCAGTGAGGGCGGGACCGAGCGGCGGAACACAGATACGCAGTATTTT. Its translation is CASSEGGTERRNTDTQYF. V usage is TRBV2 and J usage is TRBJ2-3; TRBD2 might be the D (6 bases). Germline V gives CDR1 SNHLY, CDR2 FYNNEI. This CDR3 is built from 18 residues. Trimming removed 3 bases from V and 2 bases from J, with 21 bases in between.

This sequence joins TRBV6-1 and TRBJ1-1; no reliable D call. Germline loops: CDR1 MNHNS, CDR2 SASEGT. This CDR3 region has 13 residues. V gave up 4 bases and J gave up 6 bases, with 12 bases separating them. CDR3 amino acids: CASSGRVWSEAFF. The CDR3 coding sequence is TGTGCCAGCAGTGGAAGGGTATGGTCTGAAGCTTTCTTT.

This chain connects TRBV7-9 to TRBJ1-2, with 10 bases fitting TRBD1. This CDR3 is 16 amino acids long. The germline CDR1 and CDR2 sequences are SEHNR and FQNEAQ (reference sequence). J was trimmed by 5 bases and V by 4 bases; bases with no gene match: 10. The CDR3 loop reads CASSSSGTGARYGYTF. CDR3 nucleotides: TGTGCCAGCAGCTCCTCCGGGACAGGGGCCAGGTATGGCTACACCTTC.

This clonotype was observed a handful of times. The chain recombines TRBV27 with TRBJ2-7; a possible D gene is TRBD1 (5 bases). The length of the CDR3 is 14 residues. Looked up from germline, CDR1 is MNHEY and CDR2 is SMNVEV (reference sequence). Trimming left V 0 bases short and J 2 bases short, with 8 bases between. Written as DNA, the CDR3 is TGTGCCAGCAGTTTATCAGACAGCCCCTACGAGCAGTACTTC. It translates to CASSLSDSPYEQYF.

The chain recombines TRBV3-1 with TRBJ1-2; D not certain. The ends were cut back, 6 bases at V and 4 bases at J, with 15 bases in the middle. Looked up from germline, CDR1 is LGHDT and CDR2 is YNNKEL (reference sequence). This CDR3 spans 14 amino acids. The CDR3: CASRQSAGIYGYTF. DNA for the CDR3: TGTGCCAGCAGACAATCGGCGGGGATCTATGGCTACACCTTC.

The chain couples TRBV20-1 to TRBJ2-3; the match to TRBD2 covers 14 bases. The CDR3 extends over 17 amino acids. V lost 4 bases, J lost 4 bases, and 10 bases stayed unmatched. CDR1 and CDR2 (germline): DFQATT, SNEGSKA (reference sequence). The CDR3 loop reads CSAIVKTSGGAADTQYF. Written as DNA, the CDR3 is TGCAGTGCTATCGTTAAGACTAGCGGGGGGGCCGCAGATACGCAGTATTTT.

This clonotype was seen only a few times. The J gene is TRBJ2-1, the V gene TRBV9; the match to TRBD2 covers 13 bases. The V segment lost 0 bases and the J segment 5 bases; nucleotides outside the gene matches: 2. Germline CDR1 and CDR2: SGDLS and YYNGEE. The CDR3 contains 16 residues. The CDR3 is CASSVVGLAGNNEQFF. The CDR3 DNA reads as TGTGCCAGCAGCGTAGTGGGACTAGCGGGGAACAATGAGCAGTTCTTC.

This chain uses TRBV6-5 with TRBJ2-1; D is possibly TRBD2 (6 bases). Germline assignment: CDR1 MNHEY and CDR2 SVGAGI. The CDR3 spans 14 residues. Trimming removed 3 bases from V and 7 bases from J, with 13 bases in between. CDR3 in amino acids: CASSYGRRVNEQFF. The CDR3 DNA sequence: TGTGCCAGCAGTTATGGTAGGAGGGTGAATGAGCAGTTCTTC.

The chain has TRBV10-3 and TRBJ1-5; TRBD1 matches 7 bases. V gave up 2 bases and J gave up 1 base; unmatched junction bases: 5. This CDR3 contains 16 residues. Germline CDR1 is ENHRY and CDR2 is SYGVKD. CDR3 nucleotide sequence: TGTGCCATCAGTGAGGATAGGGGACAGAGCAATCAGCCCCAGCATTTT. Translating it yields CAISEDRGQSNQPQHF.

The chain recombines TRBV6-6 with TRBJ2-5, with D perhaps TRBD1 (6 bases). The J call may not be correct, given that the DNA end is closer to TRBJ2-7. The CDR3 sequence is 12 residues long. Germline V gene sequence: CDR1 MNHNY, CDR2 SVGAGI (reference sequence). The DNA of the CDR3 is TGTGCCAGCAGTTACCGGACAGCCGAGCAGTACTTC. Residues: CASSYRTAEQYF.

This clonotype was counted only a few times. The rearrangement uses TRBV6-2 or TRBV6-3 and TRBJ1-3; the D is unclear. The CDR3 loop spans 16 amino acids. The germline V and J ends were trimmed by 0 bases and 0 bases, with 9 bases remaining between them. Per the germline V gene, CDR1 is MNHEY and CDR2 is SVGEGT. CDR3 DNA sequence: TGTGCCAGCAGTTACTCGATTGGAATCTCTGGAAACACCATATATTTT. As protein: CASSYSIGISGNTIYF.

The chain carries TRBV4-1 and TRBJ2-5, with TRBD2 identical over 13 bases. The DNA end favors TRBJ2-7, so the J call may be wrong. The length of the CDR3 is 15 residues. Germline values: CDR1 MGHRA, CDR2 YSYEKL. The CDR3 loop is CASSETSGRFYEQYF. The CDR3 region has the DNA TGCGCCAGCAGCGAGACTAGCGGGAGGTTTTACGAGCAGTACTTC.

The V gene is TRBV7-2, the J gene TRBJ2-3; D may be TRBD2 (6 bases). The V gene lost 0 bases and the J gene lost 1 base, with 11 bases spanning the gap. Germline values: CDR1 SGHTA, CDR2 FQGNSA. CDR3 length equals 16 residues. The chain's CDR3 is CASSLAGGVGTDTQYF. The CDR3 DNA sequence: TGTGCCAGCAGCTTAGCAGGAGGGGTAGGCACAGATACGCAGTATTTT.

This clonotype has at least ten counts. CDR3 loop: CASSQDLGQGASPLHF. The CDR3 DNA sequence: TGTGCCAGCAGCCAAGATTTGGGACAGGGGGCTTCACCCCTCCACTTT. The chain uses TRBV4-2 and TRBJ1-6; 12 bases map to TRBD1. Germline trimming cut 0 bases from V and 9 bases from J; bases unmatched to any gene: 3. The CDR3 sequence is 16 residues long. From germline, CDR1 is LGHNA and CDR2 YNFKEQ.

This chain connects TRBV10-3 to TRBJ2-3, with D tentatively TRBD1 (5 bases). The V gene's germline CDR1 is ENHRY and CDR2 SYGVKD. Between the trimmed V and J ends, which lost 3 bases and 1 base, there was a span of 11 bases. The CDR3 spans 15 residues. The DNA for the CDR3 is TGTGCCATCAGTGATAGAGTACAGGGCACAGATACGCAGTATTTT. Translated: CAISDRVQGTDTQYF.

The CDR3 DNA reads TGTGCCACCAGCAGATCTTCTCACCGGGACAGGGTTAATTCACCCCTCCACTTT. It is translated as CATSRSSHRDRVNSPLHF. V usage is TRBV15 and J usage is TRBJ1-6; TRBD1 matches 9 bases. CDR3 size: 18 residues. V dropped 2 bases and J dropped 6; count of bases not matched to a gene: 11. The germline CDR1 and CDR2 sequences are LNHNV and YYDKDF (reference sequence).

The V gene is TRBV7-9, the J gene TRBJ2-1; 7 nucleotides match TRBD1. The CDR3 is made up of 14 amino acids. After removal of 3 bases from V and 4 bases from J, the junction contained 3 bases not matched to a gene. Germline V gene data show CDR1 as SEHNR and CDR2 as FQNEAQ (reference sequence). CDR3 sequence reads: CASSFQGVYNEQFF. Here the CDR3 DNA reads TGTGCCAGCAGCTTCCAGGGGGTTTACAATGAGCAGTTCTTC.

This clonotype was counted between two and nine times. The CDR3 spells CASSPDGWNQPQHF. The CDR3 region has the DNA TGTGCCAGCAGTCCCGACGGCTGGAATCAGCCCCAGCATTTT. The chain is built from TRBV25-1 and TRBJ1-5; D gene ambiguous. The CDR3 is 14 amino acids. V was pared by 5 bases and J by 4 bases, with 12 bases between. Germline values: CDR1 MGHDK, CDR2 SYGVNS. Full variable domain (missing parts from reference TRBV25-1 and TRBJ1-5): EADIYQTPRYLVIGTGKKITLECSQTMGHDKMYWYQQDPGMELHLIHYSYGVNSTEKGDLSSESTVSRIRTEHFPLTLESARPSHTSQYLCASSPDGWNQPQHFGDGTRLSIL.

This clonotype came up a few times. This rearrangement joins TRBV9 to TRBJ2-3; D is possibly TRBD2 (6 bases). The CDR3 contains 16 residues. Trimming cost V 0 bases and J 0 bases, with 11 bases left between them. The V gene's germline CDR1 is SGDLS and CDR2 YYNGEE. The CDR3 is CASSVATRGSTDTQYF. The CDR3 coding sequence is TGTGCCAGCAGCGTAGCTACGCGGGGTAGCACAGATACGCAGTATTTT.